This T cell receptor (beta chain) appears in the sequencing data of a study of response to subunit inactivated influenza vaccine. CDR1 is SGHTA, CDR2 FQGNSA, per germline. The CDR3 length is 15 residues. With 5 bases clipped from V and 3 bases from J, the junction kept 6 bases outside the gene matches. The table lists this clonotype with a few counts. Its matching antigen is unknown. TCRdb reprocessed the RT-PCR reads via MiXCR and lists one record per CDR3 protein. Here the sample spans some 640,000 distinct CDR3 sequences, roughly 13% being singletons. Broader study findings: Few additional T cells are recruited per seasonal influenza vaccination, authors suggested.

The J gene is TRBJ2-7, the V gene TRBV7-2; 11 positions match TRBD2. The sample was PBMCs from blood, taken approximately 15 days before vaccination. The receptor comes from a man aged 45-65 years who received an inactivated influenza vaccine. CDR3 in amino acids: CASSPSSGRSYEQYF. In nucleotides, the CDR3 is TGTGCCAGCAGCCCCTCTAGCGGGAGGAGCTACGAGCAGTACTTC.